A selection of T cell receptor beta chains follows, all from one sample in a study of shared clonotypes between healthy human individuals. This table comes from immunoSEQ multiplex PCR, and its TCRdb copy is limited to in-frame clones, with some not included. The sample lists 550,000 to 700,000 clones, 73% occurring once. Sequencing used memory CD4+ T cells sorted from blood. The receptors come from a woman in her thirties in good health. Each CDR3 is given without its conserved first and last residue. Fields, in order: V gene, D gene, clone size, CDR3 protein. D genes are given only for firm matches. Size tells how often a clone was seen (once, few, many) or the class of an expanded clone, and some rows leave it out.

V: TRBV7-8
D: TRBD1
size: once
CDR3: ASTSDRVSGYT

V: TRBV5-8
D: TRBD1
size: NA
CDR3: ASSPRDRLSYEQY

V: TRBV27
D: NA
size: NA
CDR3: ASSLTVSSYEQY

V: TRBV7-9
D: TRBD2
size: NA
CDR3: ASSPVAGGRTNEQF

V: TRBV28
D: NA
size: NA
CDR3: ASSSGDLITGELF

V: TRBV5-1
D: TRBD2
size: few
CDR3: ASSLESGNTDTQY

V: TRBV7-3
D: NA
size: NA
CDR3: ASSLTRDQEQF

V: TRBV10-2
D: NA
size: NA
CDR3: ASSEWGNSPTDTQY

V: TRBV19
D: TRBD1
size: NA
CDR3: ASSPEPGQGRYEQY

V: TRBV5-1
D: TRBD2
size: NA
CDR3: ASSLEAGVVTDTQY

V: TRBV6-5
D: NA
size: many
CDR3: ASRSMQGGQPQH

V: TRBV5-1
D: NA
size: NA
CDR3: ASSFPRASGTGELF

V: TRBV28
D: NA
size: NA
CDR3: ASSSGPSTDTQY

V: TRBV5-1
D: TRBD1
size: NA
CDR3: ASSLRQGAGNNEQF

V: TRBV18
D: NA
size: few
CDR3: ASSPNSRNTEAF

V: TRBV6-5
D: NA
size: NA
CDR3: ASSYDTTDTQY

V: TRBV7-9
D: NA
size: many
CDR3: ASSLATDTQY

V: TRBV4-1
D: TRBD2
size: NA
CDR3: ASSRTTSGFYNEQF

V: TRBV6-6
D: NA
size: NA
CDR3: ASSYRGSGTDTQY

V: TRBV10-3
D: NA
size: few
CDR3: AISENGGGNTIY

V: TRBV6-5
D: NA
size: NA
CDR3: ASSGPLGPHEQY

V: TRBV2
D: NA
size: NA
CDR3: ASRMDFPGNTIY

V: TRBV30
D: NA
size: NA
CDR3: AWQGGPNQPQH

V: TRBV27
D: NA
size: NA
CDR3: ASSFRGAGGGELF